The next 14 T cell receptor beta chains were all read from a single sample in a study of T-cell reconstitution after alpha-beta-depleted transplantation in children. This sample's TCRbeta library carried unique molecular identifier barcodes. From the PCR reads, TCRdb called clonotypes with MiXCR, one entry per CDR3 protein. Among approximately 400,000 distinct CDR3 sequences listed, roughly 11% were seen once. This sample comprised PBMCs from the stem cell graft donor, obtained from the stem cell graft. The receptor set was obtained from a human donor who donated a stem cell graft to a child with acute myeloid leukemia.

The V gene is TRBV5-6, the J gene TRBJ1-4; perhaps TRBD1 as D (6 bases). Germline V lookup: CDR1 SGHDT, CDR2 YYEEEE. The CDR3 runs to 14 residues. V was clipped by 2 bases and J by 4 bases, with 9 bases between them. The CDR3 DNA sequence: TGTGCCAGCAGCTTAAGGGGGAATAATGAAAAACTGTTTTTT. Translating it yields CASSLRGNNEKLFF.

This clonotype was observed a handful of times. This chain joins TRBV5-4 and TRBJ2-3, with D maybe TRBD1 (6 bases). The V end lost 5 bases, the J end lost 2 bases, and 12 bases lay between the germline ends. The CDR3 covers 14 residues. Germline V gives CDR1 SGHNT, CDR2 YYREEE (reference sequence). The CDR3 DNA reads as TGTGCCAGCAGACGAACAGGGAACACAGATACGCAGTATTTT. Translated, it gives CASRRTGNTDTQYF.

The chain links TRBV11-2 to TRBJ2-2, with 10 bases fitting TRBD2. Looked up from germline, CDR1 is SGHAT and CDR2 is FQNNGV. The trim removed 7 bases at V and 6 bases at J, leaving 23 bases unmatched. The CDR3 covers 20 residues. The CDR3 nucleotides are TGTGCCAGCACCCGCACCGCCGGGACTAGCGTCTACGGTGGACCCGGGGAGCTGTTTTTT. Protein: CASTRTAGTSVYGGPGELFF.

V gene TRBV3-1 combines with J gene TRBJ1-2; no firm D call. Germline V gene data show CDR1 as LGHDT and CDR2 as YNNKEL (reference sequence). This CDR3 region has 17 residues. The V end was cut by 11 bases, the J end by 8 bases, with 33 bases between. CDR3 protein: CASTQDMRKGRARGYTF. CDR3 nucleotide sequence: TGTGCCTCCACCCAAGATATGCGGAAGGGCCGTGCGCGGGGCTACACCTTC.

This sequence joins TRBV18 and TRBJ2-2, with no clear D. Trimming pared 5 bases from V and 4 bases from J, leaving 14 bases between. The CDR3 consists of 15 residues. The germline CDR1 and CDR2 sequences are KGHSH and LQKENI. The CDR3 is CASSTGPRSTGELFF. DNA for the CDR3: TGTGCCAGCTCAACCGGGCCCAGGTCCACCGGGGAGCTGTTTTTT. The full variable domain, rest sourced from reference TRBV18 and TRBJ2-2, is NAGVMQNPRHLVRRRGQEARLRCSPMKGHSHVYWYRQLPEEGLKFMVYLQKENIIDESGMPKERFSAEFPKEGPSILRIQQVVRGDSAAYFCASSTGPRSTGELFFGEGSRLTVL.

The chain joins TRBV20-1 to TRBJ1-1, with no clear D. CDR3 length: 15 amino acids. Germline V gives CDR1 DFQATT, CDR2 SNEGSKA (reference sequence). Trimming removed 0 bases at V and 7 bases at J, with 18 bases between. The CDR3 loop is CSARDIKRVAVEAFF. The CDR3 DNA is TGCAGTGCTAGAGATATTAAAAGGGTAGCGGTTGAAGCTTTCTTT.

A few counts support this clonotype. The rearrangement uses TRBV5-1 and TRBJ2-7, with 9 bases matching TRBD1. The CDR3 sequence is 15 residues long. Germline loops: CDR1 SGHRS, CDR2 YFSETQ. The J segment lost 3 bases and the V segment lost 4 bases, leaving 8 bases of the junction unmatched. CDR3 sequence: CASSHGPGQGYEQYF. CDR3 DNA sequence: TGCGCCAGCAGCCACGGGCCGGGACAGGGCTACGAGCAGTACTTC.

This clonotype was counted only a few times. The genes are TRBV20-1 and TRBJ1-2, with 7 bases fitting TRBD1. V was clipped by 6 bases and J by 6 bases; unmatched bases: 10. The germline V gene encodes CDR1 DFQATT and CDR2 SNEGSKA (reference sequence). This CDR3 has 13 amino acids. CDR3 bases: TGCAGTGCGACACCCGGTGACAGGGATGGCTACACCTTC. Its protein is CSATPGDRDGYTF.

This clonotype was picked up a small number of times. The rearrangement joins TRBV18 to TRBJ2-1; 14 nucleotides agree with TRBD2. The germline gives CDR1 KGHSH, CDR2 LQKENI. V lost 2 bases to trimming and J lost 8 bases; unmatched junction nucleotides: 2. CDR3 length equals 15 residues. The CDR3 DNA follows: TGTGCCAGCTCACCAATGGGACTAGCGGGAGATGAGCAGTTCTTC. It specifies CASSPMGLAGDEQFF.

This clonotype was counted a few times. CDR3 in DNA: TGTGCCATCGCAAGCGAACCCAATGAGCAGTTCTTC. Protein product: CAIASEPNEQFF. V gene TRBV10-3 combines with J gene TRBJ2-1, with D unresolved. Looked up from germline, CDR1 is ENHRY and CDR2 is SYGVKD. The CDR3 covers 12 residues. Deletions cut 8 bases from V and 6 bases from J, with 11 bases between.

This clonotype was recorded many times. J is TRBJ1-1 and V is TRBV20-1; D is uncertain. Germline V gene lookup returns CDR1 DFQATT and CDR2 SNEGSKA (reference sequence). V lost 0 bases and J lost 1, with 9 bases in between. The CDR3 spans 14 residues. In nucleotides, the CDR3 is TGCAGTGCTAGAGATCAGCCAGGGAACACTGAAGCTTTCTTT. Translation gives CSARDQPGNTEAFF.

This clonotype was seen a few times. This chain joins TRBV7-9 and TRBJ2-4; maybe TRBD2 (7 bases). In germline, CDR1 is SEHNR, CDR2 FQNEAQ (reference sequence). The CDR3 contains 16 residues. The germline V and J ends were trimmed by 8 bases and 3 bases, with 20 bases remaining between them. This CDR3 reads CASGITGGGGKNIQYF. The CDR3 DNA follows: TGTGCCAGCGGAATAACCGGAGGGGGGGGCAAAAACATTCAGTACTTC.

The chain has TRBV19 and TRBJ1-1, with 7 bases matching TRBD1. V lost 4 bases, J lost 3 bases, and 11 bases stayed unmatched. CDR3 length: 16 residues. Germline V gene data show CDR1 as LNHDA and CDR2 as SQIVND (reference sequence). As DNA, the CDR3 is TGTGCCAGTAGTACCGACAGGGACACAAGTTACACTGAAGCTTTCTTT. It specifies CASSTDRDTSYTEAFF.

The V gene is TRBV20-1, the J gene TRBJ2-3, with D perhaps TRBD1 (5 bases). The CDR3 length is 15 residues. Germline CDR1 and CDR2: DFQATT and SNEGSKA (reference sequence). Trimming pared 6 bases from V and 6 bases from J, leaving 22 bases between. The CDR3 loop is CSAPRTDTAWDTQYF. CDR3 coding DNA: TGCAGTGCCCCCCGCACGGACACCGCGTGGGATACGCAGTATTTT.